A selection of T cell receptor beta chains follows, all from one sample in a study of blood T cell repertoires in COVID-19. Data came from immunoSEQ multiplex PCR; TCRdb stores just in-frame clones and leaves some out. The repertoire has more than 110,000 clones, roughly 88% of them found once; the top ten carry about 4.4%. The sequenced sample consisted of PBMCs or T cells enriched from blood (not recorded which). The receptors stem from a man aged 45-60 years who had recovered from COVID-19. Each CDR3 is given with its conserved first and last residue. A D gene is named only where the DNA matches it firmly.

D gene	V gene	J gene	CDR3 protein
TRBD1	TRBV28	TRBJ1-4	CASRPQGVNAFNEKLFF
NA	TRBV7-2	TRBJ2-5	CASSPPAGWETQYF
TRBD1	TRBV2	TRBJ1-2	CASLGQGERYTF
NA	TRBV10-3	TRBJ1-5	CAISEAAGTLSNQPQHF
NA	TRBV5-6	TRBJ1-1	CASIPSGYGTEAFF
NA	TRBV19	TRBJ2-1	CASSIGVPRSSYNEQFF
TRBD1	TRBV28	TRBJ2-1	CASSNLRGLQYNEQFF
TRBD1	TRBV2	TRBJ1-1	CASSVQGADTEAFF
NA	TRBV9	TRBJ2-1	CASSTTGEQFF
NA	TRBV6-5	TRBJ2-7	CASSRDNRLLYEQYF
NA	TRBV5-4	TRBJ2-3	CASSSQTLGGGADTQYF
TRBD1	TRBV5-4	TRBJ1-1	CASSSGGQMNTEAFF
TRBD2	TRBV5-1	TRBJ2-3	CASSLGLAGLTDTQYF
NA	TRBV15	TRBJ2-5	CATWSGLNQETQYF
TRBD1	TRBV27	TRBJ1-5	CASARGTGANPNQPQHF
TRBD1	TRBV7-2	TRBJ1-2	CASRIDGTGNEGYTF
TRBD1	TRBV2	TRBJ1-3	CASSLQGSGNTIYF
NA	TRBV28	TRBJ2-1	CASSSRDPSSYNEQFF
TRBD1	TRBV27	TRBJ1-5	CASSNDRGSNQPQHF
TRBD1	TRBV7-2	TRBJ2-5	CASSSQGAIETQYF
NA	TRBV12-3/TRBV12-4	TRBJ1-1	CASRPPGRTEAFF
NA	TRBV5-1	TRBJ2-1	CASKQVGGGVVDEQFF
NA	TRBV12-2	TRBJ2-1	CASLPTYNEQFF
NA	TRBV7-2	TRBJ2-2	CASSLRQRGGTGELFF
TRBD1	TRBV2	TRBJ1-3	CASSVRFGGTARNTIYF
NA	TRBV19	TRBJ1-4	CASSIGTLPRGEKLFF
TRBD1	TRBV2	TRBJ1-2	CASSRQGALIGYTF
NA	TRBV5-6	TRBJ1-5	CASSLWRVTRNQPQHF
TRBD1	TRBV27	TRBJ1-2	CASVRTGGRSYTF
TRBD1	TRBV5-8	TRBJ1-6	CASSLGTVFVSPLHF
NA	TRBV27	TRBJ2-1	CASSFYSGGWEEQFF
TRBD1	TRBV9	TRBJ2-2	CASGRQGAVNTGELFF
TRBD1	TRBV14	TRBJ2-3	CASSQEAGGDTQYF
TRBD2	TRBV4-2	TRBJ2-1	CASSQDRLKGLHEQFF
TRBD1	TRBV2	TRBJ1-1	CASSRDRTYTEAFF
TRBD2	TRBV7-3	TRBJ2-3	CASRSQRGVTDTQYF
TRBD1	TRBV18	TRBJ1-1	CASSPTTGFGEAFF
NA	TRBV30	TRBJ1-5	CAWSVTGPKVQPQHF
NA	TRBV5-1	TRBJ1-2	CASSLTGMDGYTF
NA	TRBV9	TRBJ1-2	CASSSTGTGGYTF
NA	TRBV6-1	TRBJ1-2	CASSRQTNYGYTF
NA	TRBV5-1	TRBJ1-4	CASSLGQAATNEKLFF
TRBD2	TRBV4-1	TRBJ2-3	CASSRGTSGGAADTQYF
NA	TRBV7-2	TRBJ2-3	CASSLGLSTDTQYF
NA	TRBV7-3	TRBJ2-5	CASRRPPGSRGETQYF
NA	TRBV9	TRBJ2-5	CASSGKDSQETQYF
NA	TRBV2	TRBJ2-4	CASRDGREGIIQYF
NA	TRBV24-1	TRBJ2-1	CATSVIAGTDNEQFF
TRBD2	TRBV5-1	TRBJ2-1	CASSLAGGLYNEQFF
NA	TRBV5-6	TRBJ2-3	CASILGAGSTDTQYF
TRBD2	TRBV5-4	TRBJ2-1	CASSAPGLTSNNEQFF
NA	TRBV11-2	TRBJ1-2	CASSPTQGLVGGYTF
NA	TRBV6-6	TRBJ1-2	CASTSNGRGNGYTF
TRBD2	TRBV18	TRBJ2-2	CASSPLPLAGGNTGELFF
NA	TRBV28	TRBJ1-2	CASSPPVLRRYGYTF
TRBD2	TRBV9	TRBJ2-1	CASSVAPGTSSSTQFF
TRBD1	TRBV7-2	TRBJ1-1	CASSYRDRASAFF